The next 17 T cell receptor beta chains were all read from a single sample in a study of PD-L1 blockade in urothelial cancer. Specified time point: pretreatment peripheral blood. Repertoires were generated with immunoSEQ multiplex PCR, while TCRdb's copy carries only in-frame clones and drops some. The sample shows approximately 45,000 clones, around 86% of them seen only once. The sequencing here drew on PBMCs, taken around atezolizumab (anti-PD-L1) treatment. These receptor sequences come from a man between 45 and 60 years old with urothelial cancer.

The J gene is TRBJ1-5, the V gene TRBV27, with D tentatively TRBD1 (5 bases). The germline CDR1 and CDR2 sequences are MNHEY and SMNVEV (reference sequence). V was pared by 3 bases and J by 6 bases, with 15 bases between. The CDR3 is made up of 15 amino acids. CDR3 sequence (DNA): TGTGCCAGCAGTTTGGTCAGGGATCGTGGTCAGCCCCAGCATTTT. Protein product: CASSLVRDRGQPQHF.

This chain joins TRBV6-5 and TRBJ2-7, with 9 nucleotides matching TRBD2. The CDR3 extends over 15 amino acids. The germline gives CDR1 MNHEY, CDR2 SVGAGI. J gave up 0 bases and V 2 bases, and 2 bases lay outside the gene matches. CDR3 sequence (DNA): TGTGCCAGCAGTTACCTAGCGGGGAGCTCCTACGAGCAGTACTTC. The encoded protein is CASSYLAGSSYEQYF.

This clone occurred once. The rearrangement joins TRBV6-4 to TRBJ2-3; unclear D gene. The V gene's germline CDR1 is MRHNA and CDR2 SNTAGT. Trimming shortened V by 2 bases and J by 3 bases, and 12 bases separated the two germline ends. This CDR3 has 15 residues. The CDR3 nucleotides are TGTGCCAGCAGTGACGATGTCGGTTCAACAGATACGCAGTATTTT. It translates to CASSDDVGSTDTQYF.

The CDR3 coding sequence is TGCGCCAGCAGCTTGGTTCTATCTGGGGACACAGGAGATACGCAGTATTTT. Its translation: CASSLVLSGDTGDTQYF. This rearrangement joins TRBV5-1 to TRBJ2-3, with D maybe TRBD1 (6 bases). The V gene lost 0 bases and the J gene lost 5 bases, with 19 bases spanning the gap. The CDR3 extends over 17 amino acids. Germline CDR1 SGHRS, CDR2 YFSETQ.

The genes are TRBV18 and TRBJ2-7; 9 bases are shared with TRBD2. Germline loops: CDR1 KGHSH, CDR2 LQKENI. V trimming: 0 bases; J trimming: 0 bases; junction bases outside the gene matches: 3. The CDR3 has 16 amino acids. The CDR3: CASSPPTSGFSYEQYF. The CDR3 DNA follows: TGTGCCAGCTCACCACCGACTAGCGGTTTCTCCTACGAGCAGTACTTC. Full variable domain (remainder filled in from reference TRBV18 and TRBJ2-7): NAGVMQNPRHLVRRRGQEARLRCSPMKGHSHVYWYRQLPEEGLKFMVYLQKENIIDESGMPKERFSAEFPKEGPSILRIQQVVRGDSAAYFCASSPPTSGFSYEQYFGPGTRLTVT.

The rearrangement uses TRBV5-4 and TRBJ2-1, with a tentative D call TRBD2 (5 bases). Germline-derived CDR1 and CDR2 are SGHNT and YYREEE (reference sequence). This CDR3 region has 11 residues. Trimming pared 4 bases from V and 6 bases from J, leaving 5 bases between. CDR3 sequence (DNA): TGTGCCAGCAGCGGAGGCAATGAGCAGTTCTTC. Translation: CASSGGNEQFF.

The chain employs TRBV9 and TRBJ2-7; D remains unclear. Germline V gene sequence: CDR1 SGDLS, CDR2 YYNGEE. The CDR3 runs to 13 residues. The V end was cut by 0 bases, the J end by 3 bases, with 7 bases between. CDR3 in amino acids: CASSVGADYEQYF. Written as DNA, the CDR3 is TGTGCCAGCAGCGTAGGGGCAGACTACGAGCAGTACTTC.

The chain joins TRBV6-1 to TRBJ1-5, with D perhaps matching TRBD1 (6 bases). From germline, CDR1 is MNHNS and CDR2 SASEGT. V was shortened by 6 bases and J by 6 bases, with 12 bases between the two germline ends. The CDR3 has 13 amino acids. CDR3 protein: CASRGGVGQPQHF. The CDR3 nucleotides read TGTGCCAGCAGAGGGGGGGTGGGTCAGCCCCAGCATTTT.

This clone was found a few times. The chain joins TRBV6-6 to TRBJ1-1; the D gene is possibly TRBD1 (6 bases). The CDR3 loop spans 11 amino acids. CDR1 is MNHNY and CDR2 is SVGAGI in the germline V gene (reference sequence). V lost 10 bases and J lost 7, with 13 bases in between. The CDR3 protein is CATLRTDEAFF. The CDR3, as DNA: TGTGCCACCCTCCGGACAGATGAAGCTTTCTTT.

The CDR3 protein is CASSFRTGNEQYF. The CDR3 DNA follows: TGTGCCAGCAGTTTCCGGACAGGGAACGAGCAGTACTTC. The chain is built from TRBV27 and TRBJ2-7; TRBD1 matches 8 bases. Trimming removed 3 bases from V and 5 bases from J; junction bases left unmatched: 3. The V gene's germline CDR1 is MNHEY and CDR2 SMNVEV (reference sequence). CDR3 size: 13 residues.

J is TRBJ1-2 and V is TRBV14, with a possible D match to TRBD1 (6 bases). The CDR3 length is 15 residues. Germline V gene lookup returns CDR1 SGHDN and CDR2 FVKESK. V was pared by 4 bases and J by 4 bases, with 16 bases between. Written as DNA, the CDR3 is TGTGCCAGCAGCCTCAGACGGACAGCGCTCTATGGCTACACCTTC. Encoded protein: CASSLRRTALYGYTF.

This chain uses TRBV5-5 with TRBJ2-7, with D maybe TRBD2 (6 bases). Germline CDR1 SGHKS, CDR2 YYEKEE (reference sequence). The CDR3 spans 13 residues. V was clipped by 4 bases and J by 4 bases, with 12 bases between them. This CDR3 is CASSPEGRYEQYF. The CDR3 DNA reads TGTGCCAGCAGCCCCGAGGGGAGGTACGAGCAGTACTTC.

This chain links TRBV9 with TRBJ1-1, with 7 bases aligning to TRBD1. CDR1 and CDR2 (germline): SGDLS, YYNGEE. V lost 4 bases and J lost 3; bases outside the gene matches: 12. The CDR3 has 16 amino acids. This chain's CDR3 is CASSPRYGTAHTEAFF. The CDR3 coding sequence is TGTGCCAGCAGCCCCCGGTATGGGACAGCCCACACTGAAGCTTTCTTT. Using reference TRBV9 and TRBJ1-1 for the parts outside the CDR3, the full variable domain is DSGVTQTPKHLITATGQRVTLRCSPRSGDLSVYWYQQSLDQGLQFLIQYYNGEERAKGNILERFSAQQFPDLHSELNLSSLELGDSALYFCASSPRYGTAHTEAFFGQGTRLTVV.

The rearrangement joins TRBV4-1 to TRBJ2-2, with 14 positions matching TRBD2. Germline loops: CDR1 MGHRA, CDR2 YSYEKL. The CDR3 is made up of 20 amino acids. Losses at the gene ends were 3 bases for V and 5 bases for J; bases not matched to a gene: 14. The CDR3 sequence: CASSQATSGGAGSRTGELFF. In DNA, the CDR3 is TGCGCCAGCAGCCAGGCGACTAGCGGGGGGGCCGGTAGTAGGACCGGGGAGCTGTTTTTT.

The chain has TRBV7-9 and TRBJ2-6, with 8 bases aligning to TRBD1. The CDR3 is 17 amino acids. V was clipped by 5 bases and J by 0 bases; unmatched bases: 6. Looked up from germline, CDR1 is SEHNR and CDR2 is FQNEAQ (reference sequence). CDR3 nucleotide sequence: TGTGCCAGCAGCCCCGGACAGGGTTACTCTGGGGCCAACGTCCTGACTTTC. Translating it yields CASSPGQGYSGANVLTF.

This chain joins TRBV6-5 and TRBJ2-7, with D hard to call. V was pared by 0 bases and J by 6 bases, with 15 bases between. CDR3 length equals 15 residues. CDR1 MNHEY and CDR2 SVGAGI come from the germline V gene. The CDR3 spells CASSYSANLRGEQYV. CDR3 DNA: TGTGCCAGCAGTTACTCGGCAAATCTCCGCGGCGAGCAGTACGTC.

The gene calls are TRBV29-1 and TRBJ1-2; D call uncertain. The CDR3 sequence is 11 residues long. The germline V gene has CDR1 SQVTM and CDR2 ANQGSEA. V lost 4 bases and J 3 bases, leaving 6 bases between the germline ends. For the CDR3, the DNA is TGCAGCGTTGCCCCGGACTATGGCTACACCTTC. Its protein is CSVAPDYGYTF.